Following are 16 T cell receptor beta chains from one sample sequenced in a study of CD8+ T cells in alopecia areata. As the sequencing template, cDNA was produced by extracting RNA and reverse transcribing it. The protocol was immunoSEQ multiplex PCR, while the TCRdb copy is restricted to in-frame clones and leaves out a portion. Of around 190,000 clones in the sample, around 60% were seen once. The treatment here: oral pan-JAK inhibitor, 5-10 mg twice daily. Here the sequenced sample was CD4+ T cells sorted from blood, taken at week 49, from a patient treated with tofacitinib. The receptors were gathered from a human donor with alopecia areata.

The chain carries TRBV2 and TRBJ2-7, with 9 bases fitting TRBD1. The CDR3 spans 13 residues. After removal of 8 bases from V and 3 bases from J, the junction contained 5 bases not matched to a gene. Looked up from germline, CDR1 is SNHLY and CDR2 is FYNNEI. The CDR3 DNA reads TGTGCCAGCGGGGGACAGGGATTCTACGAGCAGTACTTC. It specifies CASGGQGFYEQYF.

This clone was picked up many times. V usage is TRBV15 and J usage is TRBJ2-5; 7 bases line up with TRBD2. Germline CDR1 LNHNV, CDR2 YYDKDF (reference sequence). The CDR3 totals 18 residues. V was pared by 0 bases and J by 4 bases, with 14 bases of the junction left unmatched. CDR3 in amino acids: CATSRDRASGGEGETQYF. Written as DNA, the CDR3 is TGTGCCACCAGCAGAGATCGAGCTTCAGGCGGGGAGGGAGAGACCCAGTACTTC.

The chain links TRBV15 to TRBJ1-5; D gene uncertain. With 0 bases removed from V and 3 bases from J, the gap between germline ends came to 15 bases. Germline lookup yields CDR1 LNHNV and CDR2 YYDKDF (reference sequence). The CDR3 consists of 17 residues. CDR3 coding DNA: TGTGCCACCAGCAGAGAAAAGCACAGCAAATACAATCAGCCCCAGCATTTT. Encoded protein: CATSREKHSKYNQPQHF.

This clone has more than one count but fewer than ten. The CDR3 sequence is CSVQQGANTEAFF. The CDR3 DNA follows: TGCAGCGTCCAGCAGGGGGCTAACACTGAAGCTTTCTTT. The chain links TRBV29-1 to TRBJ1-1, with 8 bases that match TRBD1. CDR3 length: 13 residues. The germline V gene has CDR1 SQVTM and CDR2 ANQGSEA. J gave up 2 bases and V 6 bases, and 5 bases lay outside the gene matches.

This clone was observed a few times. The rearrangement uses TRBV13 and TRBJ2-3; D unclear. The V and J ends lost 2 bases and 6 bases respectively, with 9 bases between them. CDR1 PRHDT and CDR2 FYEKMQ come from the germline V gene (reference sequence). The length of the CDR3 is 13 residues. This CDR3 is CASSLISGDTQYF. The CDR3 bases are TGTGCCAGCAGCTTAATCAGTGGGGATACGCAGTATTTT. The full variable domain, rest sourced from reference TRBV13 and TRBJ2-3, is AAGVIQSPRHLIKEKRETATLKCYPIPRHDTVYWYQQGPGQDPQFLISFYEKMQSDKGSIPDRFSAQQFSDYHSELNMSSLELGDSALYFCASSLISGDTQYFGPGTRLTVL.

This clone was seen more than once but under ten times. The sample holds other DNA sequences that translate to the same CDR3. The chain couples TRBV29-1 to TRBJ1-5, with 12 nucleotides matching TRBD1. The junction had 1 base not matched to a gene; V was cut back by 6 bases and J by 1 base. CDR1 SQVTM and CDR2 ANQGSEA come from the germline V gene. This CDR3 is 14 amino acids long. CDR3 sequence (DNA): TGCAGCGTAGGGACAGGGGGCAGCAATCAGCCCCAGCATTTT. Its translation: CSVGTGGSNQPQHF.

This clone has just one count. V and J are TRBV30 and TRBJ2-5, with TRBD1 matching 7 bases. Germline lookup yields CDR1 GTSNPN and CDR2 SVGIG (reference sequence). J gave up 7 bases and V 0 bases, and 11 bases lay outside the gene matches. The CDR3 consists of 15 residues. CDR3 region: CAWSVPGTAFGTQYF. Written as DNA, the CDR3 is TGTGCCTGGAGTGTACCCGGGACAGCTTTCGGGACCCAGTACTTC.

The V gene is TRBV4-3, the J gene TRBJ2-1; TRBD1 matches 7 bases. Germline values: CDR1 LGHNA, CDR2 YSLEER. V shed 1 base and J 2 bases; nucleotides not matched to a gene: 5. The CDR3 contains 16 residues. The CDR3 DNA sequence: TGCGCCAGCAGCCAAGGGGCGGACAGGACCTACAATGAGCAGTTCTTC. Amino acid sequence: CASSQGADRTYNEQFF.

CDR3 bases: TGTGCCTGGAGTGTACTCCCACAAGGCAGGGGGTATGGCTACACCTTC. This encodes CAWSVLPQGRGYGYTF. The rearrangement links TRBV30 to TRBJ1-2, with 7 bases matching TRBD1. Germline V gene sequence: CDR1 GTSNPN, CDR2 SVGIG (reference sequence). V dropped 0 bases and J dropped 5; count of bases not matched to a gene: 12. The CDR3 is 16 amino acids.

J is TRBJ2-3 and V is TRBV11-3; the match to TRBD2 covers 8 bases. Germline V gene sequence: CDR1 SGHNT, CDR2 YENEEA. V lost 5 bases to trimming and J lost 1 base; unmatched junction nucleotides: 5. The CDR3 is 15 residues long. CDR3 coding DNA: TGTGCCAGCAGCGGCAGCGGGGGCGGCACAGATACGCAGTATTTT. It specifies CASSGSGGGTDTQYF.

The chain recombines TRBV29-1 with TRBJ1-2, with 9 bases matching TRBD1. This CDR3 is built from 12 residues. V shed 7 bases, J shed 6 bases, and the junction held 6 bases outside the gene matches. The germline CDR1 and CDR2 sequences are SQVTM and ANQGSEA. DNA of the CDR3: TGCAGCGCCCTGACAGGGGGGGATGGCTACACCTTC. Its translation: CSALTGGDGYTF. The complete variable domain, with remaining parts taken from reference TRBV29-1 and TRBJ1-2, reads SAVISQKPSRDICQRGTSLTIQCQVDSQVTMMFWYRQQPGQSLTLIATANQGSEATYESGFVIDKFPISRPNLTFSTLTVSNMSPEDSSIYLCSALTGGDGYTFGSGTRLTVV.

The chain carries TRBV11-2 and TRBJ1-2; TRBD1 might be the D (5 bases). Trimming cost V 4 bases and J 4 bases, with 13 bases left between them. This CDR3 spans 14 amino acids. Germline V lookup: CDR1 SGHAT, CDR2 FQNNGV. The CDR3 is CASSSGGVSYGYTF. For the CDR3, the DNA is TGTGCCAGCAGCTCGGGGGGGGTCAGCTATGGCTACACCTTC.

This clone was observed at least ten times. The chain links TRBV7-2 to TRBJ1-1, with no clear D. Germline V lookup: CDR1 SGHTA, CDR2 FQGNSA. Trimming removed 3 bases from V and 6 bases from J, with 8 bases in between. CDR3 length: 12 residues. The CDR3 sequence: CASSLPGAEAFF. CDR3 in DNA: TGTGCCAGCAGCTTGCCGGGAGCTGAAGCTTTCTTT. Full variable domain (missing parts from reference TRBV7-2 and TRBJ1-1): GAGVSQSPSNKVTEKGKDVELRCDPISGHTALYWYRQSLGQGLEFLIYFQGNSAPDKSGLPSDRFSAERTGGSVSTLTIQRTQQEDSAVYLCASSLPGAEAFFGQGTRLTVV.

The chain joins TRBV4-3 to TRBJ2-7; D is uncertain. V was clipped by 4 bases and J by 1 base, with 11 bases between them. The CDR3 totals 14 residues. CDR1 and CDR2 from the germline V gene are LGHNA and YSLEER. This CDR3 is CASSPPTRSYEQYF. CDR3 bases: TGCGCCAGCAGCCCCCCGACTCGATCCTACGAGCAGTACTTC.

The rearrangement links TRBV14 to TRBJ1-2; D not certain. The V gene lost 0 bases and the J gene lost 7 bases, with 15 bases spanning the gap. The CDR3 is 15 amino acids. CDR1 and CDR2 (germline): SGHDN, FVKESK. This chain's CDR3 is CASSQERSRASGYTF. The CDR3 DNA reads as TGTGCCAGCAGCCAAGAGAGGAGCCGGGCGAGTGGCTACACCTTC. Full variable domain (outside the CDR3, taken from reference TRBV14 and TRBJ1-2): EAGVTQFPSHSVIEKGQTVTLRCDPISGHDNLYWYRRVMGKEIKFLLHFVKESKQDESGMPNNRFLAERTGGTYSTLKVQPAELEDSGVYFCASSQERSRASGYTFGSGTRLTVV.

A word on this clone: Other nucleotide sequences in the sample specify the same CDR3. The DNA of the CDR3 is TGTGCCAGCAGCGTAGGAGGGGAAACTGAAGCTTTCTTT. It specifies CASSVGGETEAFF. The V and J genes are TRBV9 and TRBJ1-1; TRBD1 might be the D (5 bases). The V and J ends lost 0 bases and 5 bases respectively, with 8 bases between them. The length of the CDR3 is 13 residues. Looked up from germline, CDR1 is SGDLS and CDR2 is YYNGEE.